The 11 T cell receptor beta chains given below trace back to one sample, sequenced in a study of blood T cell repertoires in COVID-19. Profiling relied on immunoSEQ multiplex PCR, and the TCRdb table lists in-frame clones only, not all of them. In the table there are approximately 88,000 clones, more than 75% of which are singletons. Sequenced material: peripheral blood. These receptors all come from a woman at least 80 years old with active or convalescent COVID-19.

The chain's CDR3 is CSVGLAGETDTQYF. The CDR3 nucleotides are TGCAGCGTTGGTCTAGCGGGGGAGACAGATACGCAGTATTTT. The chain is built from TRBV29-1 and TRBJ2-3; 10 positions match TRBD2. CDR1 is SQVTM, CDR2 ANQGSEA, per germline. The CDR3 sequence is 14 residues long. Trimming cost V 4 bases and J 3 bases; bases outside gene matches: 4.

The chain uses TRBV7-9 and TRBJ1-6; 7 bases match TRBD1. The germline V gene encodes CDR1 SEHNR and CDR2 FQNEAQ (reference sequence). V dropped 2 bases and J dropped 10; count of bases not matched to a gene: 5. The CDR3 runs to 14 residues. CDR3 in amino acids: CASSLITGESPLHF. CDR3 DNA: TGTGCCAGCAGCTTAATAACAGGGGAATCACCCCTCCACTTT. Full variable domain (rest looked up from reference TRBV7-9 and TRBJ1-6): DTGVSQNPRHKITKRGQNVTFRCDPISEHNRLYWYRQTLGQGPEFLTYFQNEAQLEKSRLLSDRFSAERPKGSFSTLEIQRTEQGDSAMYLCASSLITGESPLHFGNGTRLTVT.

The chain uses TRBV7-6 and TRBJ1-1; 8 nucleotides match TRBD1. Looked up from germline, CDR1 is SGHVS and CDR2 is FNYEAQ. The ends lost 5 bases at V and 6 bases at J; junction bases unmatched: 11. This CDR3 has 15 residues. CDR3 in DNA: TGTGCCAGCAGCCGGGACAGGTATTTAGGCTCTGAAGCTTTCTTT. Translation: CASSRDRYLGSEAFF. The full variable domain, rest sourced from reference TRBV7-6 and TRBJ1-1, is GAGVSQSPRYKVTKRGQDVALRCDPISGHVSLYWYRQALGQGPEFLTYFNYEAQQDKSGLPNDRFSAERPEGSISTLTIQRTEQRDSAMYRCASSRDRYLGSEAFFGQGTRLTVV.

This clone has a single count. The CDR3 DNA sequence: TGTGCCAGCAGCCCCTCGATGGGGCATGGCTACACCTTC. It yields the protein CASSPSMGHGYTF. This chain links TRBV6-5 with TRBJ1-2; possible D gene TRBD1, 5 bases. The CDR3 is made up of 13 amino acids. Trimming shortened V by 6 bases and J by 6 bases, and 14 bases separated the two germline ends. Germline V gene sequence: CDR1 MNHEY, CDR2 SVGAGI.

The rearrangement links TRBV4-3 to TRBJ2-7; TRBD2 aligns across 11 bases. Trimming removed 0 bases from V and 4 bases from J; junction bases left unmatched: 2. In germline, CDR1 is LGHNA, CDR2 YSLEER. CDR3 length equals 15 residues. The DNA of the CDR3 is TGCGCCAGCAGCCAAGATTCTAGCGGGGGGTACGAGCAGTACTTC. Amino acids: CASSQDSSGGYEQYF.

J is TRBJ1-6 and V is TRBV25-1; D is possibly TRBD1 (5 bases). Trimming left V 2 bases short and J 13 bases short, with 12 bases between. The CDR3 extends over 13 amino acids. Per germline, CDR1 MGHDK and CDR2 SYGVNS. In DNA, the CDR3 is TGTGCCAGCAGTGAAGTGGGGGGTTCCCCCCTCCACTTT. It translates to CASSEVGGSPLHF.

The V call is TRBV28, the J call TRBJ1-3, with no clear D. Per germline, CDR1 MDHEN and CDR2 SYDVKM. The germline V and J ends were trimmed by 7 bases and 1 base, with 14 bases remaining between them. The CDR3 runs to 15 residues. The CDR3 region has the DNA TGTGCCAGCAAGTTTGGAGGAGTTTCTGGAAACACCATATATTTT. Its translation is CASKFGGVSGNTIYF.

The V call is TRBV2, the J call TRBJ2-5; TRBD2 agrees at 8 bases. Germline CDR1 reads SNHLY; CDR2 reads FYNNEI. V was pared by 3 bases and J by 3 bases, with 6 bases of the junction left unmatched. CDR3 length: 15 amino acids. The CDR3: CASSDSGLAKETQYF. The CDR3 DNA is TGTGCCAGCAGTGATTCTGGACTAGCTAAAGAGACCCAGTACTTC.

CDR3 in DNA: TGTGCCAGCAGCTGGAACGGCGGAGATACGCAGTATTTT. This sequence encodes CASSWNGGDTQYF. V usage is TRBV7-3 and J usage is TRBJ2-3; no reliable D call. Germline V gene data show CDR1 as SGHTA and CDR2 as FQGTGA. Trimming took 4 bases from V and 5 from J, leaving 10 bases between them. The CDR3 totals 13 residues.

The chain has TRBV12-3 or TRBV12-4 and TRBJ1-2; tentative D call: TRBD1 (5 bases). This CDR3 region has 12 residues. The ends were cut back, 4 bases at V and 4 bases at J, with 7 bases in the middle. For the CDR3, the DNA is TGTGCCAGCAGTTCAGGGCTCTATGGCTACACCTTC. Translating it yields CASSSGLYGYTF.

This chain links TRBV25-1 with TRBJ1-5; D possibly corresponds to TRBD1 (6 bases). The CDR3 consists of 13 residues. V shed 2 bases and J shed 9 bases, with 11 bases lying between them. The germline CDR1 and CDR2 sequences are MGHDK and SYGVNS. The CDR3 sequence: CASSEPTTGPQHF. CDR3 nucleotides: TGTGCCAGCAGTGAACCTACGACAGGGCCCCAGCATTTT.